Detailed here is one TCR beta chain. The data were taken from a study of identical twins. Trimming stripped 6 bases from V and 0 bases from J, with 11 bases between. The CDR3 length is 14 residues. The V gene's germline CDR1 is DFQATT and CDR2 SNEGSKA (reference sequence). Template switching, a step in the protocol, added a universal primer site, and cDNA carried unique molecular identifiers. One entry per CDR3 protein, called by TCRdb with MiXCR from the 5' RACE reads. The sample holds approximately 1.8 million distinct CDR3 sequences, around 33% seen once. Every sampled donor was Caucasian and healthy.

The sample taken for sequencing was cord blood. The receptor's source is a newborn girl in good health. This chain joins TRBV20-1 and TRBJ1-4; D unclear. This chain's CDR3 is CSAPYSATNEKLFF. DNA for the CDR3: TGCAGTGCCCCATACAGTGCAACTAATGAAAAACTGTTTTTT.